The entry below gives a single T cell receptor (beta chain) sequence along with its context. Antigen: not known. Peripheral blood came from all dose cohorts at three timepoints. Germline V CDR1 and CDR2: KGHSH, LQKENI. V was clipped by 5 bases and J by 2 bases; unmatched bases: 3. The CDR3 is 14 residues long. This table comes from immunoSEQ multiplex PCR, and its TCRdb copy is limited to in-frame clones, with some not included. The repertoire holds over 85,000 clones, around 84% seen once, with 1.1% in the top ten. This entry belongs to a study of OX40 agonist ivuxolimab in advanced cancers. Background on the study: Every 2 weeks, ivuxolimab was infused into the patients intravenously at between 0.01 and 10 mg/kg. Study-level results: Clones of CD4+ and CD8+ blood T cells grew by week 6 at doses of 0.1 to 3.0 mg/kg. There were also nonresponders showing low normalized T-cell clonal expansion.

This material consisted of CD4+ or CD8+ T cells sorted from blood, taken in a trial of the OX40 agonist ivuxolimab. The chain joins TRBV18 to TRBJ2-3; 8 bases line up with TRBD2. The sequence was collected from an adult with an advanced solid tumor such as melanoma, head and neck, liver or kidney cancer. DNA for the CDR3: TGTGCCAGCTCAGGACTAGCTGCCACAGATACGCAGTATTTT. Translation: CASSGLAATDTQYF.